The next 18 T cell receptor beta chains were all read from a single sample in a study of persistence of HIV-infected CD4 T cells. Lysates of CMV-infected fibroblasts at around 9.9 ug/mL stimulated these cells. Sorting selected CD4+ T cells upregulating both CD40 ligand and CD69. The antigens for these receptors are not known. The libraries were made with immunoSEQ version 4 in survey mode. Libraries were prepared by immunoSEQ multiplex PCR; TCRdb keeps only in-frame clonotypes and omits some of them. This table holds 6,500 to 8,500 clones, roughly two thirds found once. Sequenced material: CD4+ T cells sorted from PBMCs after roughly 20-hour stimulation, taken from a patient who received antiretroviral therapy. The source is an adult man with HIV who was CMV-seropositive.

Written as DNA, the CDR3 is TGTGCCAGCAGCCAAGAGCCACCCGCGGCGCGGGGGAATGAGCAGTTCTTC. It encodes CASSQEPPAARGNEQFF. The rearrangement joins TRBV3-1 (or the pseudogene TRBV3-2) to TRBJ2-1, with 7 bases that match TRBD2. The germline CDR1 and CDR2 sequences are LGHDT and YNNKEL (reference sequence). V was clipped by 0 bases and J by 7 bases; unmatched bases: 12. The CDR3 covers 17 residues.

The J gene is TRBJ1-5, the V gene TRBV19, with D perhaps TRBD1 (5 bases). The germline gives CDR1 LNHDA, CDR2 SQIVND (reference sequence). The V end was cut by 7 bases, the J end by 1 base, with 17 bases between. The CDR3 length is 16 residues. CDR3 region: CASTPGQGRSNQPQHF. The DNA of the CDR3 is TGTGCCAGTACTCCCGGGCAGGGAAGGAGCAATCAGCCCCAGCATTTT. Combining the CDR3 with reference TRBV19 and TRBJ1-5 gives the whole variable domain DGGITQSPKYLFRKEGQNVTLSCEQNLNHDAMYWYRQDPGQGLRLIYYSQIVNDFQKGDIAEGYSVSREKKESFPLTVTSAQKNPTAFYLCASTPGQGRSNQPQHFGDGTRLSIL.

This sequence joins TRBV7-2 and TRBJ1-5; 7 bases fit TRBD1. V shed 4 bases and J 1 base; nucleotides not matched to a gene: 1. The V gene's germline CDR1 is SGHTA and CDR2 FQGNSA. The CDR3 has 14 residues. CDR3 in amino acids: CASSYRGSNQPQHF. Written as DNA, the CDR3 is TGTGCCAGCAGCTACAGGGGAAGCAATCAGCCCCAGCATTTT.

The rearrangement links TRBV2 to TRBJ1-6, with D possibly being TRBD1 (5 bases). CDR1 and CDR2 (germline): SNHLY, FYNNEI. CDR3 length: 17 amino acids. The germline V and J ends were trimmed by 5 bases and 8 bases, with 22 bases remaining between them. The CDR3 region is CASSPPEGRGRYSPLHF. CDR3 nucleotides: TGTGCCAGCAGTCCCCCTGAGGGGAGGGGAAGGTATTCACCCCTCCACTTT.

The chain carries TRBV18 and TRBJ2-7, with 12 bases fitting TRBD2. There are 15 residues in the CDR3. The germline V gene encodes CDR1 KGHSH and CDR2 LQKENI. With V trimmed by 5 bases and J by 2 bases, 4 bases remained unmatched. CDR3 protein: CASSSWTSGAYEQYF. In DNA, the CDR3 is TGTGCCAGCTCATCCTGGACTAGCGGGGCCTACGAGCAGTACTTC.

This chain links TRBV9 with TRBJ2-1; D is perhaps TRBD2 (5 bases). Trimming cost V 3 bases and J 0 bases, with 10 bases left between them. CDR1 and CDR2 (germline): SGDLS, YYNGEE. The CDR3 spans 15 residues. The CDR3 sequence is CASSALDYSYNEQFF. The CDR3 nucleotides read TGTGCCAGCAGCGCCCTCGACTACTCCTACAATGAGCAGTTCTTC.

This rearrangement joins TRBV6-2 or TRBV6-3 to TRBJ1-1, with a possible D match to TRBD1 (5 bases). This CDR3 region has 17 residues. V dropped 5 bases and J dropped 0 bases, with 19 bases sitting between them. Germline values: CDR1 MNHEY, CDR2 SVGEGT. The CDR3 sequence: CASSRGGFGYLNTEAFF. CDR3 nucleotides: TGTGCCAGCAGTAGGGGAGGGTTTGGATACTTGAACACTGAAGCTTTCTTT.

V gene TRBV10-1 combines with J gene TRBJ1-2; 8 positions agree with TRBD1. The V gene's germline CDR1 is WNHNN and CDR2 SYGVQD (reference sequence). CDR3 size: 16 residues. Unmatched junction bases numbered 15, after V lost 4 bases and J lost 8 bases. Written as DNA, the CDR3 is TGCGCCAGCAGTGGAGACAGGGGAGTAGGACCACGCGGCTACACCTTC. Protein sequence: CASSGDRGVGPRGYTF.

The chain's CDR3 is CASSYSAGRGSDGYTF. The CDR3 region has the DNA TGTGCCAGCAGTTACTCAGCGGGAAGGGGGTCCGATGGCTACACCTTC. This sequence joins TRBV6-5 and TRBJ1-2; D possibly corresponds to TRBD1 (6 bases). Trimming stripped 0 bases from V and 6 bases from J, with 17 bases between. CDR1 and CDR2 from the germline V gene are MNHEY and SVGAGI. This CDR3 is built from 16 residues.

The chain uses TRBV6-5 and TRBJ2-7, with D unresolved. Trimming took 2 bases from V and 6 from J, leaving 8 bases between them. This CDR3 has 12 amino acids. CDR1 is MNHEY and CDR2 is SVGAGI in the germline V gene. DNA for the CDR3: TGTGCCAGCAGTTACGGGATAGGCGAGCAGTACTTC. It yields the protein CASSYGIGEQYF.

This clone was recorded a few times. V and J are TRBV30 and TRBJ2-5; TRBD1 or TRBD2 may be the D gene (5 bases each). Trimming shortened V by 2 bases and J by 4 bases, and 11 bases separated the two germline ends. The germline CDR1 and CDR2 sequences are GTSNPN and SVGIG (reference sequence). CDR3 length: 13 amino acids. The CDR3 coding sequence is TGTGCCTGGAGTTGGCCGGGGCCAGAGACCCAGTACTTC. This encodes CAWSWPGPETQYF.

V gene TRBV2 combines with J gene TRBJ1-5; 7 positions agree with TRBD1. Trimming took 6 bases from V and 4 from J; bases not matched to a gene: 3. The CDR3 has 13 residues. CDR1 and CDR2 (germline): SNHLY, FYNNEI. CDR3 region: CASSDRENQPQHF. In DNA, the CDR3 is TGTGCCAGCAGCGACAGGGAAAATCAGCCCCAGCATTTT.

By share, this clone ranks as medium-sized (0.01 to 0.1%). Other DNA sequences in this specimen translate into the identical CDR3. The rearrangement joins TRBV9 to TRBJ2-3, with no clear D. The V and J ends lost 4 bases and 3 bases respectively, with 9 bases between them. This CDR3 region has 13 residues. Germline CDR1 SGDLS, CDR2 YYNGEE. The CDR3 sequence is CASSPSRTDTQYF. The DNA for the CDR3 is TGTGCCAGCAGCCCCAGCAGGACAGATACGCAGTATTTT.

The chain carries TRBV30 and TRBJ1-1; TRBD1 might be the D (5 bases). Germline CDR1 reads GTSNPN; CDR2 reads SVGIG (reference sequence). This CDR3 is 12 amino acids long. V lost 4 bases to trimming and J lost 0 bases, with 6 bases between them. The CDR3 DNA is TGTGCCTGGACCAGGGTGAACACTGAAGCTTTCTTT. It is translated as CAWTRVNTEAFF.

This clone was found a few times. The chain couples TRBV7-9 to TRBJ2-5, with 7 bases fitting TRBD1. Germline loops: CDR1 SEHNR, CDR2 FQNEAQ (reference sequence). Unmatched junction bases numbered 3, after V lost 3 bases and J lost 5 bases. This CDR3 contains 13 residues. The DNA for the CDR3 is TGTGCCAGCAGCTTCCTAGGGGGCGAGACCCAGTACTTC. Its translation: CASSFLGGETQYF.

The rearrangement uses TRBV27 and TRBJ1-2; no firm D call. The germline CDR1 and CDR2 sequences are MNHEY and SMNVEV (reference sequence). CDR3 length: 15 residues. With 2 bases removed from V and 7 bases from J, the gap between germline ends came to 17 bases. The CDR3 reads CASSLRQTRFGGYTF. DNA of the CDR3: TGTGCCAGCAGTTTACGACAAACCCGCTTCGGTGGCTACACCTTC.

The chain links TRBV7-9 to TRBJ1-1; D is ambiguous. Germline V lookup: CDR1 SEHNR, CDR2 FQNEAQ (reference sequence). Trimming shortened V by 1 base and J by 1 base, and 7 bases separated the two germline ends. CDR3 length: 14 amino acids. The CDR3, as DNA: TGTGCCAGCAGCTTAGAGATAAAGAACACTGAAGCTTTCTTT. This gives the protein CASSLEIKNTEAFF.

The chain employs TRBV2 and TRBJ1-1; D gene unclear. The V gene's germline CDR1 is SNHLY and CDR2 FYNNEI. The CDR3 extends over 14 amino acids. Trimming stripped 4 bases from V and 3 bases from J, with 12 bases between. CDR3 loop: CASSAIVGHTEAFF. Here the CDR3 DNA reads TGTGCCAGCAGTGCCATCGTGGGTCACACTGAAGCTTTCTTT.